These 27 T cell receptor beta chains share one sample of origin, sequenced in a study of OX40 agonist ivuxolimab in advanced cancers. Sequencing used immunoSEQ multiplex PCR; TCRdb keeps in-frame clones, though not all of them. The sample yields roughly 23,000 clones, approximately 86% seen once. The sample consisted of CD4+ or CD8+ T cells sorted from blood, taken in a trial of the OX40 agonist ivuxolimab. The receptors derive from an adult with an advanced solid tumor such as melanoma, head and neck, liver or kidney cancer.

The V call is TRBV4-1, the J call TRBJ2-1; 12 bases match TRBD2. After removal of 3 bases from V and 8 bases from J, the junction contained 5 bases not matched to a gene. The CDR3 has 15 amino acids. CDR1 is MGHRA and CDR2 is YSYEKL in the germline V gene. CDR3 residues: CASSHSLAGGDEQFF. For the CDR3, the DNA is TGCGCCAGCAGCCACTCACTAGCGGGAGGTGATGAGCAGTTCTTC.

This clone counts as medium-sized. The chain couples TRBV7-9 to TRBJ2-1; D possibly uses TRBD1 or TRBD2 (5 bases each). The CDR3 is 14 residues long. The V end was cut by 4 bases, the J end by 11 bases, with 18 bases between. Germline V lookup: CDR1 SEHNR, CDR2 FQNEAQ (reference sequence). This chain's CDR3 is CASSSERPPGQQFF. CDR3 in DNA: TGTGCCAGCAGCTCGGAGAGGCCTCCGGGGCAGCAGTTCTTC.

This chain uses TRBV10-2 with TRBJ1-1, with TRBD1 as a possible D gene (6 bases). Germline V gene lookup returns CDR1 WSHSY and CDR2 SAAADI. CDR3 length: 13 amino acids. The V gene lost 11 bases and the J gene lost 4 bases, with 17 bases spanning the gap. The CDR3 loop reads CAAKQGSGTEAFF. DNA for the CDR3: TGCGCCGCTAAACAGGGATCGGGCACTGAAGCTTTCTTT.

The genes are TRBV29-1 and TRBJ1-2; D is uncertain. Germline V lookup: CDR1 SQVTM, CDR2 ANQGSEA. The CDR3 has 13 amino acids. Deletions cut 0 bases from V and 8 bases from J, with 13 bases between. The CDR3 reads CSVEEDLRNGYTF. The CDR3 DNA reads TGCAGCGTTGAAGAGGACTTAAGAAACGGCTACACCTTC.

This clone was detected only once. V gene TRBV5-1 combines with J gene TRBJ2-3, with TRBD1 matching over 9 bases. The CDR3 has 15 residues. V lost 4 bases, J lost 0 bases, and 3 bases stayed unmatched. The germline V gene has CDR1 SGHRS and CDR2 YFSETQ. This chain's CDR3 is CASSLTGGSTDTQYF. The CDR3 DNA sequence: TGCGCCAGCAGCCTGACAGGGGGAAGCACAGATACGCAGTATTTT.

The genes are TRBV7-8 and TRBJ2-2; D is perhaps TRBD2 (7 bases). Germline-derived CDR1 and CDR2 are SGHVS and FQNEAQ. The V gene lost 3 bases and the J gene lost 5 bases, with 16 bases spanning the gap. The CDR3 consists of 16 residues. The CDR3 DNA follows: TGTGCCAGCAGCTTTCCGAGGGGGGGAATGACCGGGGAGCTGTTTTTT. Translated: CASSFPRGGMTGELFF.

The chain couples TRBV4-1 to TRBJ1-2, with TRBD1 matching over 8 bases. With 1 base clipped from V and 7 bases from J, the junction kept 11 bases outside the gene matches. The CDR3 length is 16 residues. Per germline, CDR1 MGHRA and CDR2 YSYEKL. The CDR3 sequence: CASSQGGGQGAFGYTF. DNA for the CDR3: TGCGCCAGCAGCCAAGGAGGTGGGCAGGGGGCGTTTGGCTACACCTTC.

The chain couples TRBV4-1 to TRBJ1-1, with a possible D match to TRBD1 (6 bases). Germline CDR1 is MGHRA and CDR2 is YSYEKL. CDR3 size: 14 residues. Trimming took off 0 bases at V and 5 bases at J, with 10 bases between the two ends. The CDR3, as DNA: TGCGCCAGCAGCCAAGATAGGAGGGGGACTGAAGCTTTCTTT. Protein sequence: CASSQDRRGTEAFF.

This sequence joins TRBV27 and TRBJ2-3; D perhaps matches TRBD1 (5 bases). Germline assignment: CDR1 MNHEY and CDR2 SMNVEV (reference sequence). The V gene lost 2 bases and the J gene lost 6 bases, with 12 bases spanning the gap. The CDR3 covers 14 residues. CDR3 sequence: CASSLRQNDDTQYF. In DNA, the CDR3 is TGTGCCAGCAGTTTACGACAGAACGACGATACGCAGTATTTT.

This chain links TRBV5-1 with TRBJ1-1; 12 bases map to TRBD1. Germline V CDR1 and CDR2: SGHRS, YFSETQ. The CDR3 has 15 residues. J was trimmed by 5 bases and V by 4 bases; bases with no gene match: 6. The CDR3 bases are TGCGCCAGCAGCATGGGGACAGGGGGCTGGACTGAAGCTTTCTTT. Its translation: CASSMGTGGWTEAFF.

This clone was observed once. The genes are TRBV28 and TRBJ1-2, with a tentative D call TRBD1 (5 bases). Germline assignment: CDR1 MDHEN and CDR2 SYDVKM. Trimming removed 5 bases at V and 5 bases at J, with 18 bases between. The CDR3 consists of 15 residues. CDR3 in amino acids: CASSPRGVPGYGYTF. CDR3 DNA: TGTGCCAGCAGTCCGCGAGGGGTCCCGGGGTATGGCTACACCTTC.

The chain is built from TRBV7-9 and TRBJ2-7, with TRBD2 matching over 10 bases. The CDR3 length is 14 residues. Looked up from germline, CDR1 is SEHNR and CDR2 is FQNEAQ (reference sequence). Losses at the gene ends were 5 bases for V and 6 bases for J; bases not matched to a gene: 7. DNA of the CDR3: TGTGCCAGCAGCCCCGTAGCGGGAGGCACCGAGCAGTACTTC. Protein product: CASSPVAGGTEQYF.

The chain combines TRBV25-1 with TRBJ2-3, with 9 bases fitting TRBD1. After removal of 4 bases from V and 3 bases from J, the junction contained 8 bases not matched to a gene. The CDR3 sequence is 16 residues long. From germline, CDR1 is MGHDK and CDR2 SYGVNS. CDR3 DNA sequence: TGTGCCAGCAGTGGGCGGGACAGGGTGTTGACAGATACGCAGTATTTT. Its translation is CASSGRDRVLTDTQYF.

This chain links TRBV15 with TRBJ2-2; D call uncertain. This CDR3 has 14 amino acids. Germline CDR1 LNHNV, CDR2 YYDKDF (reference sequence). The V end was cut by 0 bases, the J end by 9 bases, with 11 bases between. CDR3 sequence: CATSRDRDLRELFF. The CDR3 DNA sequence: TGTGCCACCAGCAGAGATCGCGATTTGAGGGAGCTGTTTTTT.

The J gene is TRBJ2-1, the V gene TRBV4-1; 8 nucleotides line up with TRBD1. Trimming cost V 4 bases and J 0 bases; bases outside gene matches: 2. Germline-derived CDR1 and CDR2 are MGHRA and YSYEKL. This CDR3 region has 15 residues. The CDR3 sequence is CASSPQGGSYNEQFF. CDR3 DNA sequence: TGCGCCAGCAGCCCACAGGGGGGCTCCTACAATGAGCAGTTCTTC.

Judged by abundance, this clone is medium-sized (0.01 to 0.1%). The rearrangement links TRBV25-1 to TRBJ1-2; 7 nucleotides align to TRBD1. The CDR3 length is 15 residues. Germline V CDR1 and CDR2: MGHDK, SYGVNS. With V trimmed by 4 bases and J by 0 bases, 5 bases remained unmatched. The CDR3: CASSASGQPNYGYTF. CDR3 nucleotides: TGTGCCAGCAGTGCCTCGGGACAGCCTAACTATGGCTACACCTTC.

The chain employs TRBV2 and TRBJ2-2; 7 bases fit TRBD1. Losses at the gene ends were 11 bases for V and 5 bases for J; bases not matched to a gene: 11. Germline loops: CDR1 SNHLY, CDR2 FYNNEI. The CDR3 contains 14 residues. Written as DNA, the CDR3 is TGTGCCGGGCGCCGGGACAGAGGGACCGGGGAGCTGTTTTTT. Residues: CAGRRDRGTGELFF.

The chain couples TRBV27 to TRBJ1-1, with D perhaps matching TRBD1 (5 bases). The germline CDR1 and CDR2 sequences are MNHEY and SMNVEV (reference sequence). The length of the CDR3 is 15 residues. Trimming pared 8 bases from V and 10 bases from J, leaving 26 bases between. CDR3 bases: TGTGCCAGCTCACTCCCCGGGGCCGATATCGCTCGAGCTTTCTTT. Its translation is CASSLPGADIARAFF.

V gene TRBV4-1 combines with J gene TRBJ1-1; a possible D gene is TRBD1 (5 bases). Per germline, CDR1 MGHRA and CDR2 YSYEKL. The CDR3 runs to 15 residues. V was trimmed by 3 bases and J by 3 bases, leaving 14 bases between them. The CDR3 DNA follows: TGCGCCAGCAGCCAGGCGGGGGGAGATGACACTGAAGCTTTCTTT. Protein product: CASSQAGGDDTEAFF.

The rearrangement joins TRBV5-6 to TRBJ1-1; TRBD1 matches 10 bases. Looked up from germline, CDR1 is SGHDT and CDR2 is YYEEEE. V lost 4 bases and J lost 11; bases outside the gene matches: 5. The CDR3 has 12 residues. The DNA for the CDR3 is TGTGCCAGCAGCCCAGGGACAGGGGTGGCTTTCTTT. Translated, it gives CASSPGTGVAFF.

This clone was seen just once. The gene calls are TRBV5-1 and TRBJ2-2; D ambiguous. Germline lookup yields CDR1 SGHRS and CDR2 YFSETQ. V was shortened by 1 base and J by 7 bases, with 8 bases between the two germline ends. This CDR3 is 13 amino acids long. CDR3 amino acids: CASSLQALGELFF. CDR3 sequence (DNA): TGCGCCAGCAGCTTGCAAGCCCTCGGGGAGCTGTTTTTT.

The chain carries TRBV18 and TRBJ1-1, with 7 positions matching TRBD1. Germline V gene sequence: CDR1 KGHSH, CDR2 LQKENI. This CDR3 has 14 amino acids. The V segment lost 4 bases and the J segment 1 base; nucleotides outside the gene matches: 3. This CDR3 is CASSLGQQNTEAFF. The CDR3 region has the DNA TGTGCCAGCTCACTGGGACAGCAGAACACTGAAGCTTTCTTT.

The chain couples TRBV11-2 to TRBJ2-7; D is unclear. The CDR3 spans 11 residues. Trimming pared 4 bases from V and 7 bases from J, leaving 8 bases between. In germline, CDR1 is SGHAT, CDR2 FQNNGV. The CDR3 protein is CASSSTLEQYF. Here the CDR3 DNA reads TGTGCCAGCAGCTCCACTTTGGAGCAGTACTTC.

A few counts support this clone. Here the CDR3 reads CASSERGEGEKLFF. The CDR3 region has the DNA TGTGCCAGCAGTGAAAGAGGGGAAGGAGAAAAACTGTTTTTT. J is TRBJ1-4 and V is TRBV6-1; a weak D match, TRBD1 (5 bases). The CDR3 contains 14 residues. Germline assignment: CDR1 MNHNS and CDR2 SASEGT. V gave up 2 bases and J gave up 8 bases, with 12 bases separating them.

The chain carries TRBV15 and TRBJ2-5, with D tentatively TRBD1 (5 bases). V was shortened by 0 bases and J by 9 bases, with 14 bases between the two germline ends. CDR1 is LNHNV and CDR2 is YYDKDF in the germline V gene (reference sequence). This CDR3 has 14 amino acids. In nucleotides, the CDR3 is TGTGCCACCAGCAGAGATCAAGGGGCCGAGGCCCAGTACTTC. It is translated as CATSRDQGAEAQYF.

The gene calls are TRBV7-2 and TRBJ2-7, with 8 bases fitting TRBD1. Trimming took 4 bases from V and 4 from J; bases not matched to a gene: 9. This CDR3 is 15 amino acids long. Germline-derived CDR1 and CDR2 are SGHTA and FQGNSA. The CDR3 sequence: CASSWTGKRTYEQYF. The DNA for the CDR3 is TGTGCCAGCAGCTGGACAGGGAAAAGAACGTACGAGCAGTACTTC.

This clone turned up a few times. The chain joins TRBV19 to TRBJ1-1; maybe TRBD1 (5 bases). The CDR3 contains 17 residues. Germline assignment: CDR1 LNHDA and CDR2 SQIVND (reference sequence). The V and J ends lost 0 bases and 2 bases respectively, with 16 bases between them. CDR3 bases: TGTGCCAGTAGTATAGACCTATTGGCAGGGTCCAACACTGAAGCTTTCTTT. It yields the protein CASSIDLLAGSNTEAFF.